This paragraph covers one T cell receptor (beta chain) sequence. Its target is not known. This entry is derived from a study of cytomegalovirus exposure and HLA in healthy donors. Whole-study context: Among the approximately 400 genotyped donors, 70% to 90% were placed in the Caucasian-associated ancestry cluster. Study findings and constraints: It was reported that TCR beta sequences correctly inferred the HLA-A and HLA-B alleles for most subjects. Prior analysis indicated that the majority of TCR beta V segments exhibited productivity approximately 90% or approximately 30% of the time.

It was with 60 Vbeta and 13 Jbeta primers that the PCR ran. Measured with immunoSEQ multiplex PCR; TCRdb has only the in-frame clones, and not every one. In the table there are about 34,000 clones, around 82% of which are singletons. Germline V gene sequence: CDR1 PRHDT, CDR2 FYEKMQ (reference sequence). Trimming left V 5 bases short and J 3 bases short, with 20 bases between. This CDR3 is built from 16 residues. Input material: PBMCs. The chain employs TRBV13 and TRBJ2-7; no definite D call. This clonotype was sampled from a woman between 18 and 29 years old in good health and CMV-seropositive. The CDR3 DNA follows: TGTGCCAGCAGCGGAAGTCCGGGTCCAGACCGCTACGAGCAGTACTTC. This translates into CASSGSPGPDRYEQYF.